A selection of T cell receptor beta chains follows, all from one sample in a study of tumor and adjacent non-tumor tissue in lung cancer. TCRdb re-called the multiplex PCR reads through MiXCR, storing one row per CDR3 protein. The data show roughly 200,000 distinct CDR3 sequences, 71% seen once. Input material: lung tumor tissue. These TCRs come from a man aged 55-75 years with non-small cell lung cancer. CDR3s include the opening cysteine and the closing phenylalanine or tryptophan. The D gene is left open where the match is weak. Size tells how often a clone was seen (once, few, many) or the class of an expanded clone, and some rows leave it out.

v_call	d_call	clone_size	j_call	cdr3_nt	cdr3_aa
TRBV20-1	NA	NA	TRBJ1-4	TGCAGAGCTACGGGACCACTTAATGAAAAACTGTTTTTT	CRATGPLNEKLFF
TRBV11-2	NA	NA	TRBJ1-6	TGTGCCAGCAGCTCCCGAGTTAATGTAGGGAATTCACGCCTCCATTTT	CASSSRVNVGNSRLHF
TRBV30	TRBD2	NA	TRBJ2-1	TGTGCCTGGAGAGGGAGCGGGAACCACGAGCAGTTCTTC	CAWRGSGNHEQFF
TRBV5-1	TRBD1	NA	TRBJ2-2	TGCACCAGCAGCTTGGACAGGGGGGAGCTGTTTTTT	CTSSLDRGELFF
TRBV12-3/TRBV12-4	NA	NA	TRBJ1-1	TGTGCCAGCAATCCGGGTACGCTTAGGGAAACTGAAGCTTTCTTT	CASNPGTLRETEAFF
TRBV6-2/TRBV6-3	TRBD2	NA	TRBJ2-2	TGTGCCAGCAGTTCATTCGGGACACCAACTAGCGGGAGGGGTTCCGGGGAGCTGTTTTTT	CASSSFGTPTSGRGSGELFF
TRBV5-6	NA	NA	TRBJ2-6	TGTGCCAGCAGCCTAATTCCCCGCTCTGGGGCCAACGTCCTGACTTTC	CASSLIPRSGANVLTF
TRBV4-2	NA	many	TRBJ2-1	TGTGCCAGCAGCCAAGAGTTGTACGACAGCTCCTACAATGAGCAGTTCTTC	CASSQELYDSSYNEQFF
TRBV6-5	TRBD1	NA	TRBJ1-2	TGTGTCAGCAGGGGGATACAATCCTATGGCTACACCTTC	CVSRGIQSYGYTF
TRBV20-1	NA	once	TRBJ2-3	TGCAGTGCTAACGTCGGTGGGTCCCAGACAGATACGCAGTATTTT	CSANVGGSQTDTQYF
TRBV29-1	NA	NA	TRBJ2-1	TGCAGCGTTCCGCAGGGCATATTCGGTATGAGCGGCTGGGAGCAGTTCTTC	CSVPQGIFGMSGWEQFF
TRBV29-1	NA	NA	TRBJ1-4	TGCAGCTTTCGCATGAGACAGGATGGAGATGAAAAACTGTTTTTT	CSFRMRQDGDEKLFF
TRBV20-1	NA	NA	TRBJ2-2	TGCAGTGCTAGAGACCAGCTGGAGGCTGCGAACATCGGGGAGCTGTTTTTT	CSARDQLEAANIGELFF
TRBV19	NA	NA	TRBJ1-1	TGTGCCAGTAATATCTTCGGGACCCCAAATGAAGCTTTCTTT	CASNIFGTPNEAFF
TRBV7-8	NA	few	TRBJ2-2	TGTGCCAGCAGGTTTCAGATGACCGGGGAGCTGTTTTTT	CASRFQMTGELFF
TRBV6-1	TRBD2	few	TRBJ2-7	TGTGCCAGCAGTTCCCTGAGCGGGAGGAGGTACGAGCAGTACTTC	CASSSLSGRRYEQYF
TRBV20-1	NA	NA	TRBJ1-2	TGCAGTGCTAGAGTCGACAGCCTCCAGGGCTTCACCTTC	CSARVDSLQGFTF